This T cell receptor beta chain is drawn from a study of T cells in Graves' hyperthyroidism and ophthalmopathy. Overall study context: Peripheral blood draws took place at initial diagnosis, ahead of any treatment. The study, taken as a whole, reports: Ophthalmopathy onset followed model prediction by a median around 6.9 months.

About this clonotype itself: As yet, its antigen is unknown.

From germline, CDR1 is SGDLS and CDR2 YYNGEE. The CDR3 runs 12 residues. V lost 1 base to trimming and J lost 8 bases, with 9 bases between them. Amplification targeted TCR beta CDR3 regions from RNA transcripts. The HTBI primer set was used in a first-round RT-PCR of the TCR CDR3. TCRdb reprocessed the multiplex PCR reads with MiXCR, giving one entry per CDR3 protein. This sample has 380,000 or so distinct CDR3 sequences, with approximately 13% found just once. This sequence was found in a man aged 25 to 40 with Graves' hyperthyroidism that later progressed to Graves' ophthalmopathy. The sequencing sample was made of blood. The chain recombines TRBV9 with TRBJ1-2; no reliable D call. The DNA of the CDR3 is TGTGCCAGCAGCGTAAATCCGGGCGGCTACACCTTC. This codes for CASSVNPGGYTF.